This T cell receptor beta chain was observed in a study of Ad26.COV2.S vaccination and SARS-CoV-2 variants. V was shortened by 4 bases and J by 5 bases, with 13 bases between the two germline ends. There are 14 residues in the CDR3. Germline values: CDR1 MGHDK, CDR2 SYGVNS. The repertoire was sequenced with immunoSEQ multiplex PCR; TCRdb's copy has only in-frame clones and lacks some. This table has hundreds of thousands of clones, more than 80% appearing once. Sample treatment: around 19 received Ad26.COV2.S at low or high dose, single or two shots; several received placebo; per-sample allocation not given. Samples came from day 63 after the first vaccine or placebo injection.

This specimen was peripheral blood, taken in a trial of Ad26.COV2.S vaccine versus placebo. This TCR came from a person between 18 and 65 years old who received the Ad26.COV2.S COVID-19 vaccine or a placebo. The chain recombines TRBV25-1 with TRBJ2-3, with D unclear. The DNA of the CDR3 is TGTGCCAGCAGTGCGAGAAGTAAGGGAGATACGCAGTATTTT. It specifies CASSARSKGDTQYF.